This is a list of T cell receptor beta chains from one sample in a study of cytotoxic CD8 clonotypes in ibrutinib-treated CLL. TCRdb keeps only in-frame clones here, not all; method: immunoSEQ multiplex PCR. The table includes approximately 350,000 clones, 67% detected once. The sequencing used PBMCs, collected after 36 months of ibrutinib treatment. Every receptor here comes from a human donor with chronic lymphocytic leukemia. Each CDR3 is given with its conserved first and last residue. The size entry is marked missing in some rows and otherwise reads once, few, many or a size class.

cdr3_aa v_call clone_size
CASSSGTLWVNQAFF TRBV5-1 few
CASRGTGTYEQYF TRBV25-1 few
CASRNGKQPQHF TRBV10-2 few
CSAAGYTEAFF TRBV20-1 few
CASQMPGGEAFF TRBV10-1 .
CASIQGAGDTQYF TRBV2 .
CASSETGRYGYTF TRBV2 few
CASSSHRGKDSPLHF TRBV19 few
CAISESILGITEAFF TRBV10-3 few
CASSVGGYRGGYTF TRBV9 .
CATKTWDSPYEQYF TRBV19 once
CASSFSSSYNEQFF TRBV19 .